What follows are 27 T cell receptor beta chains derived from one specimen sequenced in a study of blood T cell repertoires in COVID-19. Profiled with immunoSEQ multiplex PCR; TCRdb holds only in-frame clones, not every one. The sample shows about 240,000 clones, about 83% of them seen only once. Material: peripheral blood. The receptors stem from a man younger than 45 who had recovered from COVID-19.

The chain couples TRBV5-1 to TRBJ1-4, with no clear D. Germline CDR1 and CDR2: SGHRS and YFSETQ. Trimming stripped 4 bases from V and 8 bases from J, with 12 bases between. The CDR3 runs to 13 residues. The CDR3 sequence: CASSRFPGEKLFF. The CDR3 nucleotides are TGCGCCAGCAGCAGGTTCCCAGGCGAAAAACTGTTTTTT.

This clone was counted a few times. The V gene is TRBV7-9, the J gene TRBJ2-3; no reliable D call. Between the trimmed V and J ends, which lost 4 bases and 5 bases, there was a span of 7 bases. This CDR3 region has 12 residues. CDR1 is SEHNR and CDR2 is FQNEAQ in the germline V gene (reference sequence). The CDR3 loop reads CASSYPRDTQYF. The CDR3 nucleotides are TGTGCCAGCAGCTACCCTAGAGATACGCAGTATTTT.

The rearrangement uses TRBV10-2 and TRBJ1-2; 7 bases match TRBD1. Trimming took 5 bases from V and 4 from J; bases not matched to a gene: 4. The CDR3 runs to 13 residues. Germline lookup yields CDR1 WSHSY and CDR2 SAAADI. CDR3 sequence: CASSTGQSYGYTF. The DNA for the CDR3 is TGCGCCAGCAGTACGGGACAGTCCTATGGCTACACCTTC.

The rearrangement joins TRBV11-3 to TRBJ2-7, with 7 positions matching TRBD1. The CDR3 spans 14 residues. The J segment lost 5 bases and the V segment lost 6 bases, leaving 10 bases of the junction unmatched. Germline V gives CDR1 SGHNT, CDR2 YENEEA. The CDR3 loop reads CASSSTTQGDEQYF. CDR3 DNA: TGTGCCAGCAGTTCAACCACCCAGGGGGACGAGCAGTACTTC.

This chain's CDR3 is CARRDRASFEQYF. DNA of the CDR3: TGTGCCAGACGGGACAGGGCAAGTTTCGAGCAGTACTTC. This chain connects TRBV2 to TRBJ2-7; the match to TRBD1 covers 9 bases. Germline CDR1 reads SNHLY; CDR2 reads FYNNEI. V was pared by 9 bases and J by 6 bases, with 9 bases of the junction left unmatched. The length of the CDR3 is 13 residues.

The rearrangement joins TRBV11-2 to TRBJ2-7; no reliable D call. The CDR3 sequence is 14 residues long. In germline, CDR1 is SGHAT, CDR2 FQNNGV. Between the trimmed V and J ends, which lost 2 bases and 0 bases, there was a span of 8 bases. The CDR3 is CASSLLLDSYEQYF. The CDR3, as DNA: TGTGCCAGCAGCTTACTCTTAGACTCCTACGAGCAGTACTTC.

This chain links TRBV29-1 with TRBJ2-5, with 11 bases identical to TRBD2. With V trimmed by 3 bases and J by 10 bases, 7 bases remained unmatched. CDR3 length equals 13 residues. Germline V gene lookup returns CDR1 SQVTM and CDR2 ANQGSEA. CDR3 sequence: CSVDPTSGARQYF. DNA of the CDR3: TGCAGCGTTGACCCGACTAGCGGGGCCCGCCAGTACTTC.

In DNA form, the CDR3 reads TGTGCCAGCAGCTTAGATCAGGGGGCCGCCACCGGGGAGCTGTTTTTT. It codes for CASSLDQGAATGELFF. The J gene is TRBJ2-2, the V gene TRBV7-6; the match to TRBD1 covers 8 bases. CDR3 length: 16 amino acids. Germline-derived CDR1 and CDR2 are SGHVS and FNYEAQ. Trimming took 1 base from V and 4 from J; bases not matched to a gene: 5.

The genes are TRBV2 and TRBJ1-2, with D perhaps TRBD1 (6 bases). The CDR3 runs 13 residues. Deletions cut 7 bases from V and 8 bases from J, with 17 bases between. In germline, CDR1 is SNHLY, CDR2 FYNNEI. The CDR3 loop reads CASIRRTALGYTF. In DNA, the CDR3 is TGTGCCAGCATTAGAAGGACAGCCTTAGGCTACACCTTC.

This chain links TRBV7-6 with TRBJ2-3; D is ambiguous. CDR1 is SGHVS, CDR2 FNYEAQ, per germline. There are 13 residues in the CDR3. Trimming removed 6 bases from V and 0 bases from J, with 7 bases in between. In nucleotides, the CDR3 is TGTGCCAGCAGTGAGGCCAGCACAGATACGCAGTATTTT. It translates to CASSEASTDTQYF.

The rearrangement joins TRBV10-3 to TRBJ2-7; 14 bases map to TRBD2. V lost 6 bases to trimming and J lost 0 bases; unmatched junction nucleotides: 1. The CDR3 totals 15 residues. Germline-derived CDR1 and CDR2 are ENHRY and SYGVKD. Here the CDR3 DNA reads TGTGCCATCAGGGGACTAGCGGGGGCCTCCTACGAGCAGTACTTC. Amino acids: CAIRGLAGASYEQYF.

This sequence joins TRBV15 and TRBJ1-3; TRBD1 is a possible D gene (5 bases). V dropped 0 bases and J dropped 5 bases, with 17 bases sitting between them. In germline, CDR1 is LNHNV, CDR2 YYDKDF (reference sequence). This CDR3 is 17 amino acids long. DNA of the CDR3: TGTGCCACCAGCAGAGATCCCAGTCCCGGGGGTCGAAACACCATATATTTT. Amino acid sequence: CATSRDPSPGGRNTIYF.

The chain employs TRBV11-2 and TRBJ2-2; 8 nucleotides match TRBD1. The CDR3 is made up of 16 amino acids. The V gene end was trimmed by 2 bases and the J gene end by 4 bases; junction bases not matched to a gene: 6. Germline CDR1 SGHAT, CDR2 FQNNGV. This chain's CDR3 is CASSLSATGGTGELFF. The CDR3 DNA reads as TGTGCCAGCAGCTTATCCGCTACAGGGGGCACCGGGGAGCTGTTTTTT.

This chain connects TRBV7-8 to TRBJ2-2; D is possibly TRBD2 (6 bases). The CDR3 has 14 residues. Trimming left V 3 bases short and J 4 bases short, with 9 bases between. Germline-derived CDR1 and CDR2 are SGHVS and FQNEAQ. CDR3 sequence reads: CASSLGLTTGELFF. DNA for the CDR3: TGTGCCAGCAGCTTGGGACTGACCACCGGGGAGCTGTTTTTT.

V and J are TRBV27 and TRBJ1-6; 8 positions agree with TRBD1. The CDR3 runs to 14 residues. V gave up 5 bases and J gave up 10 bases; unmatched junction bases: 7. CDR1 is MNHEY, CDR2 SMNVEV, per germline (reference sequence). Here the CDR3 DNA reads TGTGCCAGCAGTCCCAACAGGGGGATATCACCCCTCCACTTT. This gives the protein CASSPNRGISPLHF.

The chain recombines TRBV5-4 with TRBJ2-3; D uncertain. V was trimmed by 0 bases and J by 4 bases, leaving 6 bases between them. This CDR3 region has 13 residues. Per the germline V gene, CDR1 is SGHNT and CDR2 is YYREEE (reference sequence). The CDR3 is CASSLERADTQYF. CDR3 coding DNA: TGTGCCAGCAGCTTGGAACGGGCAGATACGCAGTATTTT.

This clone was detected many times. J is TRBJ2-3 and V is TRBV9, with 8 positions matching TRBD1. After removal of 2 bases from V and 0 bases from J, the junction contained 2 bases not matched to a gene. CDR3 length: 15 residues. In germline, CDR1 is SGDLS, CDR2 YYNGEE. DNA of the CDR3: TGTGCCAGCAGCGTGGGACAGGAGAGCACAGATACGCAGTATTTT. This translates into CASSVGQESTDTQYF.

J is TRBJ1-5 and V is TRBV28; TRBD1 matches at 7 bases. Germline CDR1 reads MDHEN; CDR2 reads SYDVKM. Losses at the gene ends were 7 bases for V and 7 bases for J; bases not matched to a gene: 7. The CDR3 totals 13 residues. The CDR3 sequence is CASIPGQFQPQHF. The CDR3 bases are TGTGCCAGCATCCCGGGACAGTTCCAGCCCCAGCATTTT.

This sequence joins TRBV5-1 and TRBJ2-5; 8 positions agree with TRBD2. The CDR3 consists of 15 residues. With V trimmed by 5 bases and J by 5 bases, 11 bases remained unmatched. The germline CDR1 and CDR2 sequences are SGHRS and YFSETQ. The CDR3 region is CASRLTGGLEETQYF. DNA of the CDR3: TGCGCCAGCAGGCTTACGGGGGGGTTAGAGGAGACCCAGTACTTC. Full variable domain (rest looked up from reference TRBV5-1 and TRBJ2-5): KAGVTQTPRYLIKTRGQQVTLSCSPISGHRSVSWYQQTPGQGLQFLFEYFSETQRNKGNFPGRFSGRQFSNSRSEMNVSTLELGDSALYLCASRLTGGLEETQYFGPGTRLLVL.

The rearrangement links TRBV5-1 to TRBJ2-3; 10 bases are shared with TRBD1. With 7 bases clipped from V and 8 bases from J, the junction kept 13 bases outside the gene matches. Germline V gives CDR1 SGHRS, CDR2 YFSETQ. The CDR3 extends over 15 amino acids. CDR3 region: CASQDGTGDVLTQYF. In DNA form, the CDR3 reads TGCGCCAGCCAAGATGGGACAGGGGATGTTCTTACGCAGTATTTT. Combining the CDR3 with reference TRBV5-1 and TRBJ2-3 gives the whole variable domain KAGVTQTPRYLIKTRGQQVTLSCSPISGHRSVSWYQQTPGQGLQFLFEYFSETQRNKGNFPGRFSGRQFSNSRSEMNVSTLELGDSALYLCASQDGTGDVLTQYFGPGTRLTVL.

This rearrangement joins TRBV7-2 to TRBJ2-5; 8 positions agree with TRBD2. Germline V CDR1 and CDR2: SGHTA, FQGNSA. J gave up 0 bases and V 6 bases, and 6 bases lay outside the gene matches. The CDR3 covers 15 residues. This chain's CDR3 is CASSPGGFHQETQYF. The CDR3 DNA sequence: TGTGCCAGCAGTCCGGGGGGGTTCCACCAAGAGACCCAGTACTTC.

The genes are TRBV21-1 and TRBJ2-1; the table calls TRBD2, which could not be checked here. TRBV21-1 is listed as a pseudogene. The CDR3 length is 15 residues. In DNA, the CDR3 is TGTGCCAGCAGCCCGGTCGAACAAACGGGTAATGAGCAGTTCTTC. Translation: CASSPVEQTGNEQFF.

The J gene is TRBJ2-1, the V gene TRBV5-1; the match to TRBD1 covers 7 bases. CDR3 length: 14 residues. V lost 3 bases to trimming and J lost 9 bases; unmatched junction nucleotides: 9. Germline V gene data show CDR1 as SGHRS and CDR2 as YFSETQ. The CDR3 reads CASSSKTGAGEQFF. Here the CDR3 DNA reads TGCGCCAGCAGCTCCAAAACAGGGGCGGGTGAGCAGTTCTTC. The full variable domain, in which reference TRBV5-1 and TRBJ2-1 provide the parts outside the CDR3, is KAGVTQTPRYLIKTRGQQVTLSCSPISGHRSVSWYQQTPGQGLQFLFEYFSETQRNKGNFPGRFSGRQFSNSRSEMNVSTLELGDSALYLCASSSKTGAGEQFFGPGTRLTVL.

The chain uses TRBV15 and TRBJ2-3; no reliable D call. The CDR3 has 15 residues. Trimming stripped 0 bases from V and 3 bases from J, with 10 bases between. The germline V gene has CDR1 LNHNV and CDR2 YYDKDF (reference sequence). For the CDR3, the DNA is TGTGCCACCAGCAGAGATTCCCAGGTAACAGATACGCAGTATTTT. It yields the protein CATSRDSQVTDTQYF.

The chain is built from TRBV5-1 and TRBJ2-6; D is undetermined. Germline V gene data show CDR1 as SGHRS and CDR2 as YFSETQ. The CDR3 has 18 amino acids. Trimming left V 4 bases short and J 0 bases short, with 17 bases between. The CDR3 sequence is CASSPPQTGFSGANVLTF. CDR3 nucleotides: TGCGCCAGCAGCCCGCCGCAGACGGGTTTCTCTGGGGCCAACGTCCTGACTTTC. The full variable domain, with the rest looked up from reference TRBV5-1 and TRBJ2-6, is KAGVTQTPRYLIKTRGQQVTLSCSPISGHRSVSWYQQTPGQGLQFLFEYFSETQRNKGNFPGRFSGRQFSNSRSEMNVSTLELGDSALYLCASSPPQTGFSGANVLTFGAGSRLTVL.

The chain combines TRBV11-2 with TRBJ2-7, with D uncertain. The germline V gene encodes CDR1 SGHAT and CDR2 FQNNGV. The CDR3 runs 12 residues. Trimming cost V 0 bases and J 4 bases, with 4 bases left between them. The CDR3 spells CASSLEAYEQYF. DNA for the CDR3: TGTGCCAGCAGCTTAGAGGCTTACGAGCAGTACTTC.

This clone was seen only once. V is TRBV5-1 and J is TRBJ1-3, with a weak D call TRBD1 (6 bases). From germline, CDR1 is SGHRS and CDR2 YFSETQ. The CDR3 runs to 14 residues. V was pared by 6 bases and J by 1 base, with 11 bases between. CDR3 sequence: CASNGGTSGNTIYF. Written as DNA, the CDR3 is TGCGCCAGCAACGGGGGGACATCTGGAAACACCATATATTTT.